The rows below give T cell receptor beta chains drawn from one sample of a study of blood T cell repertoires in COVID-19. The table came from immunoSEQ multiplex PCR; TCRdb's copy has only in-frame clones and leaves some out. This table holds around 170,000 clones, around three quarters found once. Sequencing used peripheral blood. These receptors originate from a man aged 70 or older with active or convalescent COVID-19. The CDR3 runs from the conserved cysteine through the conserved F or W. Each record gives: clone size, J gene, V gene, D gene, CDR3 DNA, CDR3 protein. A D gene is named only where the DNA matches it firmly. Clone size appears in some rows only: once, few, many, or a class for an expanded clone.

clone size: -; J gene: TRBJ2-1; V gene: TRBV5-1; D gene: TRBD2; CDR3 DNA: TGCGCCAGCAGCTTGTACGGGGGGTACAATGAGCAGTTCTTC; CDR3 protein: CASSLYGGYNEQFF
clone size: -; J gene: TRBJ2-1; V gene: TRBV3-1/TRBV3-2; D gene: TRBD2; CDR3 DNA: TGTGCCAGCAGCCAAGATTCGGGAGGGACCTACAATGAGCAGTTCTTC; CDR3 protein: CASSQDSGGTYNEQFF
clone size: -; J gene: TRBJ1-2; V gene: TRBV2; D gene: TRBD1; CDR3 DNA: TGTGCCAGCAGTGGGGACAGCAAATATGGCTACACCTTC; CDR3 protein: CASSGDSKYGYTF
clone size: few; J gene: TRBJ1-6; V gene: TRBV5-1; D gene: -; CDR3 DNA: TGCGCCAGCAGGGACAGTCCCGCGGATAATTCACCCCTCCACTTT; CDR3 protein: CASRDSPADNSPLHF
clone size: -; J gene: TRBJ2-7; V gene: TRBV7-2; D gene: TRBD1; CDR3 DNA: TGTGCCAGCAGCTTAAGGGGCAGGGGGCTGAGCGAGCAGTACTTC; CDR3 protein: CASSLRGRGLSEQYF
clone size: once; J gene: TRBJ2-1; V gene: TRBV5-1; D gene: TRBD2; CDR3 DNA: TGCGCCAGCAGGGGACTAGCGGGAGAAAATGAGCAGTTCTTC; CDR3 protein: CASRGLAGENEQFF
clone size: -; J gene: TRBJ1-2; V gene: TRBV5-4; D gene: TRBD1; CDR3 DNA: TGTGCCAGCAGCTTTGGCGGGACAGGGTATGTCTATGGCTACACCTTC; CDR3 protein: CASSFGGTGYVYGYTF
clone size: -; J gene: TRBJ2-5; V gene: TRBV5-1; D gene: -; CDR3 DNA: TGCGCCAGCAGCTTGGAAACAGCCGGCGAGACCCAGTACTTC; CDR3 protein: CASSLETAGETQYF
clone size: few; J gene: TRBJ2-5; V gene: TRBV7-9; D gene: -; CDR3 DNA: TGTGCCAGCAGCCCCAGAGGCGGAGAGACCCAGTACTTC; CDR3 protein: CASSPRGGETQYF
clone size: few; J gene: TRBJ2-2; V gene: TRBV6-5; D gene: TRBD2; CDR3 DNA: TGTGCCAGCAGTTGGAGCGGGGTCGACACCGGGGAGCTGTTTTTT; CDR3 protein: CASSWSGVDTGELFF
clone size: -; J gene: TRBJ1-2; V gene: TRBV11-3; D gene: -; CDR3 DNA: TGTGCCAGCAGCGAAACGGGACTACGGGGCTACACCTTC; CDR3 protein: CASSETGLRGYTF
clone size: -; J gene: TRBJ2-3; V gene: TRBV9; D gene: -; CDR3 DNA: TGTGCCAGCAGCGTAGATCCGGGCACAGATACGCAGTATTTT; CDR3 protein: CASSVDPGTDTQYF
clone size: once; J gene: TRBJ2-7; V gene: TRBV5-1; D gene: -; CDR3 DNA: TGCGCCAGCAGCGGACCGACAGACAGTAAGCAGTACTTC; CDR3 protein: CASSGPTDSKQYF
clone size: -; J gene: TRBJ1-2; V gene: TRBV7-2; D gene: TRBD1; CDR3 DNA: TGTGCCAGCAGCTTAGCGGGACAGTATGGCTACACCTTC; CDR3 protein: CASSLAGQYGYTF
clone size: many; J gene: TRBJ1-6; V gene: TRBV5-1; D gene: TRBD1; CDR3 DNA: TGCGCCAGCAGCCAAGGGACAGTTAATTCACCCCTCCACTTT; CDR3 protein: CASSQGTVNSPLHF
clone size: -; J gene: TRBJ1-1; V gene: TRBV5-1; D gene: -; CDR3 DNA: TGCGCCAGCAGCTTGCAGGGGAACACTGAAGCTTTCTTT; CDR3 protein: CASSLQGNTEAFF
clone size: -; J gene: TRBJ1-1; V gene: TRBV20-1; D gene: -; CDR3 DNA: TGCAGTGCTCCCTGGAACACTGAAGCTTTCTTT; CDR3 protein: CSAPWNTEAFF
clone size: -; J gene: TRBJ1-2; V gene: TRBV30; D gene: -; CDR3 DNA: TGTGCCTGGAGTGTACAGGGATTCTATGGCTACACCTTC; CDR3 protein: CAWSVQGFYGYTF
clone size: -; J gene: TRBJ2-1; V gene: TRBV6-5; D gene: -; CDR3 DNA: TGTGCCAGCACCCACGGGGTTGAGCAGTTCTTC; CDR3 protein: CASTHGVEQFF
clone size: once; J gene: TRBJ1-2; V gene: TRBV7-8; D gene: -; CDR3 DNA: TGTGCCAGCAGCTTATCACGGGGAAACTATGGCTACACCTTC; CDR3 protein: CASSLSRGNYGYTF
clone size: few; J gene: TRBJ1-2; V gene: TRBV2; D gene: -; CDR3 DNA: TGTGCCAGCAGTGTATCAACGGTCTATGGCTACACCTTC; CDR3 protein: CASSVSTVYGYTF
clone size: -; J gene: TRBJ1-4; V gene: TRBV18; D gene: TRBD1; CDR3 DNA: TGTGCCAGCTCACCAGGAGGGGGCCGTGCTAATGAAAAACTGTTTTTT; CDR3 protein: CASSPGGGRANEKLFF
clone size: -; J gene: TRBJ2-3; V gene: TRBV7-2; D gene: -; CDR3 DNA: TGTGCCAGCAGCCAGAGGGGGGGGGCCGATACGCAGTATTTT; CDR3 protein: CASSQRGGADTQYF
clone size: few; J gene: TRBJ2-1; V gene: TRBV3-1/TRBV3-2; D gene: TRBD1; CDR3 DNA: TGTGCCAGCAGCCAAGCCTGGGACAGGGAAAATGAGCAGTTCTTC; CDR3 protein: CASSQAWDRENEQFF
clone size: -; J gene: TRBJ1-4; V gene: TRBV5-1; D gene: TRBD1; CDR3 DNA: TGCGCCAGCAGCTTAACAGGGGCGAACCTTAATGAAAAACTGTTTTTT; CDR3 protein: CASSLTGANLNEKLFF
clone size: -; J gene: TRBJ1-2; V gene: TRBV6-2/TRBV6-3; D gene: TRBD1; CDR3 DNA: TGTGCCAGCAGTTCGACAGGGGGGAACTATGGCTACACCTTC; CDR3 protein: CASSSTGGNYGYTF
clone size: -; J gene: TRBJ2-7; V gene: TRBV6-6; D gene: -; CDR3 DNA: TGTGCCAGCAGCCCACAGGGTTTGGAGCAGTACTTC; CDR3 protein: CASSPQGLEQYF
clone size: -; J gene: TRBJ2-1; V gene: TRBV5-1; D gene: TRBD1; CDR3 DNA: TGCGCCAGCAGCACCGGGACAGGGGGCTTGGGGGAGCAGTTCTTC; CDR3 protein: CASSTGTGGLGEQFF
clone size: -; J gene: TRBJ1-2; V gene: TRBV9; D gene: TRBD1; CDR3 DNA: TGTGCCAGCAGCGCCTCGGACAGGGTGGTTGATGGCTACACCTTC; CDR3 protein: CASSASDRVVDGYTF
clone size: -; J gene: TRBJ2-7; V gene: TRBV18; D gene: TRBD1; CDR3 DNA: TGTGCCAGCTCACCAACACAGGGGGCAGATGAGCAGTACTTC; CDR3 protein: CASSPTQGADEQYF
clone size: -; J gene: TRBJ1-2; V gene: TRBV29-1; D gene: -; CDR3 DNA: TGCAGCGTTGAAAGAGAACAGTTATATGGCTACACCTTC; CDR3 protein: CSVEREQLYGYTF
clone size: -; J gene: TRBJ2-7; V gene: TRBV6-6; D gene: TRBD1; CDR3 DNA: TGTGCCAGCACCCAAACCCCGGGACAGATCTACGAGCAGTACTTC; CDR3 protein: CASTQTPGQIYEQYF
clone size: -; J gene: TRBJ2-3; V gene: TRBV7-9; D gene: TRBD2; CDR3 DNA: TGTGCCAGCAGCCGGCCTAGCGGGCGGGCAGATACGCAGTATTTT; CDR3 protein: CASSRPSGRADTQYF
clone size: -; J gene: TRBJ1-1; V gene: TRBV5-1; D gene: TRBD1; CDR3 DNA: TGCGCCAGCGTTCCGGGACAGATGAACACTGAAGCTTTCTTT; CDR3 protein: CASVPGQMNTEAFF
clone size: -; J gene: TRBJ1-2; V gene: TRBV5-1; D gene: TRBD1; CDR3 DNA: TGCGCCAGCAGCGCGGGTGGCACAGGGGATTACTATGGCTACACCTTC; CDR3 protein: CASSAGGTGDYYGYTF
clone size: -; J gene: TRBJ1-5; V gene: TRBV30; D gene: TRBD1; CDR3 DNA: TGTGCCTGGAGTCTCCCCACCGGGACAGATCAGCCCCAGCATTTT; CDR3 protein: CAWSLPTGTDQPQHF
clone size: -; J gene: TRBJ2-1; V gene: TRBV2; D gene: -; CDR3 DNA: TGTGCCAGCAGGGTTACTAGGCCGCAGTTCTTC; CDR3 protein: CASRVTRPQFF
clone size: -; J gene: TRBJ1-4; V gene: TRBV7-9; D gene: TRBD1; CDR3 DNA: TGTGCCAGCTGGGGGACAGATTATCACCTAAATGAAAAACTGTTTTTT; CDR3 protein: CASWGTDYHLNEKLFF
clone size: -; J gene: TRBJ1-2; V gene: TRBV7-2; D gene: TRBD1; CDR3 DNA: TGTGCCAGCAGTCGGACAGGGTTGGGTTTCTATGGCTACACCTTC; CDR3 protein: CASSRTGLGFYGYTF
clone size: many; J gene: TRBJ2-7; V gene: TRBV15; D gene: TRBD1; CDR3 DNA: TGTGCCACTCAACAACAGGGGTTGGCCGAGCAGTACTTC; CDR3 protein: CATQQQGLAEQYF
clone size: -; J gene: TRBJ1-1; V gene: TRBV19; D gene: TRBD1; CDR3 DNA: TGTGCCAGTAGTAACTCAGGGGGATTTGAAGCTTTCTTT; CDR3 protein: CASSNSGGFEAFF
clone size: -; J gene: TRBJ1-2; V gene: TRBV2; D gene: TRBD1; CDR3 DNA: TGTGCCAGTACCGGACAGGAAACGTATCAAGGCTACACCTTC; CDR3 protein: CASTGQETYQGYTF
clone size: -; J gene: TRBJ2-1; V gene: TRBV20-1; D gene: TRBD1; CDR3 DNA: TGCAGTGCTAGTCCATGGGCCACAGGGGATAGTAATGAGCAGTTCTTC; CDR3 protein: CSASPWATGDSNEQFF
clone size: -; J gene: TRBJ1-4; V gene: TRBV19; D gene: -; CDR3 DNA: TGTGCCAGTAGGGCGTCAGGGGCCACAACTAATGAAAAACTGTTTTTT; CDR3 protein: CASRASGATTNEKLFF
clone size: -; J gene: TRBJ1-1; V gene: TRBV27; D gene: -; CDR3 DNA: TGTGCCAGCAGTCCCCAGGAGGGTGAAGCTTTCTTT; CDR3 protein: CASSPQEGEAFF
clone size: -; J gene: TRBJ2-7; V gene: TRBV9; D gene: -; CDR3 DNA: TGTGCCAGCAGCCAACTGGCCTGGGCTCAGCAGTACTTC; CDR3 protein: CASSQLAWAQQYF
clone size: -; J gene: TRBJ1-6; V gene: TRBV7-9; D gene: -; CDR3 DNA: TGTGCCAGCAGCTTAGAGGGACGGGGGAGCTCCTATAATTCACCCCTCCACTTT; CDR3 protein: CASSLEGRGSSYNSPLHF
clone size: -; J gene: TRBJ2-7; V gene: TRBV7-2; D gene: TRBD2; CDR3 DNA: TGTGCCAGCAGCTCCCGGTATGGGCTAGCGGGCGTCTCCTACGAGCAGTACTTC; CDR3 protein: CASSSRYGLAGVSYEQYF
clone size: once; J gene: TRBJ2-1; V gene: TRBV12-3/TRBV12-4; D gene: -; CDR3 DNA: TGTGCCAGCAGTTTTTACGGGAACAATGAGCAGTTCTTC; CDR3 protein: CASSFYGNNEQFF
clone size: -; J gene: TRBJ2-3; V gene: TRBV7-6; D gene: -; CDR3 DNA: TGTGCCAGCAGCTTAGCTCCTAGTAGGAACACAGATACGCAGTATTTT; CDR3 protein: CASSLAPSRNTDTQYF
clone size: -; J gene: TRBJ2-5; V gene: TRBV2; D gene: TRBD2; CDR3 DNA: TGTGCCAGCTGCACTAGCGGGGGGACTCAAGAGACCCAGTACTTC; CDR3 protein: CASCTSGGTQETQYF
clone size: -; J gene: TRBJ1-2; V gene: TRBV7-2; D gene: TRBD1; CDR3 DNA: TGTGCCAGCAGCCCGCAGACAGGGGGGATGTATGGCTACACCTTC; CDR3 protein: CASSPQTGGMYGYTF
clone size: -; J gene: TRBJ1-2; V gene: TRBV4-1; D gene: TRBD1; CDR3 DNA: TGCGCCAGCAGCGAAACGACAGGGATCTATGGCTACACCTTC; CDR3 protein: CASSETTGIYGYTF
clone size: -; J gene: TRBJ2-1; V gene: TRBV14; D gene: -; CDR3 DNA: TGTGCCAGCAGCCGTTCAGCGGCAGAGCAGTTCTTC; CDR3 protein: CASSRSAAEQFF
clone size: -; J gene: TRBJ2-2; V gene: TRBV11-3; D gene: TRBD1; CDR3 DNA: TGTGCCAGCAGCTCACAGGGGGGCCCCGGGGAGCTGTTTTTT; CDR3 protein: CASSSQGGPGELFF
clone size: -; J gene: TRBJ2-7; V gene: TRBV18; D gene: TRBD2; CDR3 DNA: TGTGCCAGCTCACAAAAATCTAGCGGTACCTACGAGCAGTACTTC; CDR3 protein: CASSQKSSGTYEQYF
clone size: -; J gene: TRBJ2-5; V gene: TRBV5-4; D gene: -; CDR3 DNA: TGTGCCAGCAGCTTGGCCCAGGGGCTAATGGAGACCCAGTACTTC; CDR3 protein: CASSLAQGLMETQYF
clone size: -; J gene: TRBJ2-1; V gene: TRBV5-4; D gene: TRBD2; CDR3 DNA: TGTGCCAGCAGCTCACCCGGGACTAGAGGTGGCAATGAGCAGTTCTTC; CDR3 protein: CASSSPGTRGGNEQFF